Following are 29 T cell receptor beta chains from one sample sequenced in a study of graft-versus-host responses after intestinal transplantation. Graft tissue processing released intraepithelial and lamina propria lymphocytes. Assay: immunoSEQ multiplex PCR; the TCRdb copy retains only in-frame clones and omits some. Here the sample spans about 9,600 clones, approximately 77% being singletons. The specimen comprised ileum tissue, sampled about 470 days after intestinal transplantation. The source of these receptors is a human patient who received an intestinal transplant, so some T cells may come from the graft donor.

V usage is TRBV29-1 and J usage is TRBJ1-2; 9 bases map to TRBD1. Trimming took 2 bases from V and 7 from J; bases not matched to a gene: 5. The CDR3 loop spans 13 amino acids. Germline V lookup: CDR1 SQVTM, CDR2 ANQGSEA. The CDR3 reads CSVETGGAFGYTF. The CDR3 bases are TGCAGCGTTGAAACAGGGGGCGCTTTTGGCTACACCTTC. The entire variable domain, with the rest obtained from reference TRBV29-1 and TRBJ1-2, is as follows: SAVISQKPSRDICQRGTSLTIQCQVDSQVTMMFWYRQQPGQSLTLIATANQGSEATYESGFVIDKFPISRPNLTFSTLTVSNMSPEDSSIYLCSVETGGAFGYTFGSGTRLTVV.

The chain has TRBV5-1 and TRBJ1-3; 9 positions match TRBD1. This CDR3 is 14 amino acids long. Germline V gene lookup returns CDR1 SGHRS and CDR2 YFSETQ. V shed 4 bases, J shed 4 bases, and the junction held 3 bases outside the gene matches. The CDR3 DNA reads TGCGCCAGCAGCATCGGGACAGGGGGAAACACCATATATTTT. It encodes CASSIGTGGNTIYF.

CDR3 DNA: TGTGCCAGCAGCTTGGCAGGAAATCAGCCCCAGCATTTT. Translation gives CASSLAGNQPQHF. The chain combines TRBV5-8 with TRBJ1-5; D unclear. This CDR3 comprises 13 residues. Trimming shortened V by 0 bases and J by 4 bases, and 5 bases separated the two germline ends. CDR1 and CDR2 from the germline V gene are SGHTS and YDEGEE.

The DNA of the CDR3 is TGTGCCAGTAGTATTCCAAAGACGGGCTACAATGAGCAGTTCTTC. Its protein product is CASSIPKTGYNEQFF. The chain combines TRBV19 with TRBJ2-1; D is undetermined. Germline V gene data show CDR1 as LNHDA and CDR2 as SQIVND (reference sequence). V lost 3 bases and J 3 bases, leaving 12 bases between the germline ends. CDR3 length: 15 amino acids.

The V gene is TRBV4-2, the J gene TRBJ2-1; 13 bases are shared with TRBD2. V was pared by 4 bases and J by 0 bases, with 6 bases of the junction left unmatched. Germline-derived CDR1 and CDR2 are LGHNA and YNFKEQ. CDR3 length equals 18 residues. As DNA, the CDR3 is TGTGCCAGCAGCCGGACGACTAGCGGGGGGCACTCCTACAATGAGCAGTTCTTC. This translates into CASSRTTSGGHSYNEQFF.

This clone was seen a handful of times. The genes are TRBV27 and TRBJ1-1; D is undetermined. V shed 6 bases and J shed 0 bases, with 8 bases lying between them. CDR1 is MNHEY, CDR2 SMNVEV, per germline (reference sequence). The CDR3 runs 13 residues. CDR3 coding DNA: TGTGCCAGCAGGAGGGCGATGAACACTGAAGCTTTCTTT. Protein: CASRRAMNTEAFF.

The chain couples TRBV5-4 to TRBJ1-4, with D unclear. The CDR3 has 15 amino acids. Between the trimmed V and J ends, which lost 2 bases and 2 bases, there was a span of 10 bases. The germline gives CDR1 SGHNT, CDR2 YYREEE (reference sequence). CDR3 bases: TGTGCCAGCAGCTTCAAAGGCAAGACTAATGAAAAACTGTTTTTT. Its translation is CASSFKGKTNEKLFF.

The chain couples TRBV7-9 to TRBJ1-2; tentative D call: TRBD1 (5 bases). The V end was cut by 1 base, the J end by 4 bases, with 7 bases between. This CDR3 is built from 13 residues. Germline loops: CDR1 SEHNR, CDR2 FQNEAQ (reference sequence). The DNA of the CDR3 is TGTGCCAGCAGCTTAGTTGGGGGCTATGGCTACACCTTC. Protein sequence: CASSLVGGYGYTF.

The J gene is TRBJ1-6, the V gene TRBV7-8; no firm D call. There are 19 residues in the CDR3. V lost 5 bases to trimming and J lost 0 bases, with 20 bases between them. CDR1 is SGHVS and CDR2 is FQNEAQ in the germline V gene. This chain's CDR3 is CASSTSLWAGNSYNSPLHF. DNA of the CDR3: TGTGCCAGCAGCACTTCCCTATGGGCAGGAAACTCCTATAATTCACCCCTCCACTTT.

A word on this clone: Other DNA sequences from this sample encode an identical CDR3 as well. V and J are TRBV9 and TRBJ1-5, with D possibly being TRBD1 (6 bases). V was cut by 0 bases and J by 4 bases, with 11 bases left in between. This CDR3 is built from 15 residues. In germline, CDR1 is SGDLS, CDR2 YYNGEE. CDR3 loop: CASSVDGGANQPQHF. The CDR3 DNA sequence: TGTGCCAGCAGCGTAGACGGGGGCGCGAATCAGCCCCAGCATTTT.

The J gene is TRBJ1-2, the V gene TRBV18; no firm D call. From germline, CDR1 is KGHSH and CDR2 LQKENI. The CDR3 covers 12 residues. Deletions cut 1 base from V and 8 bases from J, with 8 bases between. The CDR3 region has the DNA TGTGCCAGCTCACCACGTCGTCGAGGCTACACCTTC. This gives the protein CASSPRRRGYTF.

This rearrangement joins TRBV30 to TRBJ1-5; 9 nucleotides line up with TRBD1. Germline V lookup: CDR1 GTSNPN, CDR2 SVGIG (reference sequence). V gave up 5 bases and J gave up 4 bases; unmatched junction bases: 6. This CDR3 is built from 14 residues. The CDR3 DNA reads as TGTGCCTGGGGGGCGGGACAGGGTAATCAGCCCCAGCATTTT. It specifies CAWGAGQGNQPQHF.

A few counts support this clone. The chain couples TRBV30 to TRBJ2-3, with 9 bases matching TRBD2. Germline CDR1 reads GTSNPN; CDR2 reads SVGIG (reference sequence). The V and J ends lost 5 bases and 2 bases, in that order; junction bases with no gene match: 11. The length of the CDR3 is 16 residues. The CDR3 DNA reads TGTGCCTGGGGGAGATTTAGCGGGGGCCTCACAGATACGCAGTATTTT. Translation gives CAWGRFSGGLTDTQYF.

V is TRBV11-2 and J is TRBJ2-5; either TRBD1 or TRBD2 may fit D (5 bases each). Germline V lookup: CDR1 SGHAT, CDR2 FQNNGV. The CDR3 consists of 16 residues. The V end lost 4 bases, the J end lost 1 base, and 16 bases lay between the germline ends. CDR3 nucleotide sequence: TGTGCCAGCAGCTCCCCTCCCGGGACGGCCCAAGAGACCCAGTACTTC. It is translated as CASSSPPGTAQETQYF. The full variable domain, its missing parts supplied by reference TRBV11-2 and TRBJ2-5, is EAGVAQSPRYKIIEKRQSVAFWCNPISGHATLYWYQQILGQGPKLLIQFQNNGVVDDSQLPKDRFSAERLKGVDSTLKIQPAKLEDSAVYLCASSSPPGTAQETQYFGPGTRLLVL.

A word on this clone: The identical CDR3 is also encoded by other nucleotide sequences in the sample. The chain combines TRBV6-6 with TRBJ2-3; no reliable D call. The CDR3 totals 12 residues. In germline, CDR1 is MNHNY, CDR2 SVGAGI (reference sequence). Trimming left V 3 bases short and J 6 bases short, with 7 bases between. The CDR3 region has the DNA TGTGCCAGCAGTTATACATTGGATACGCAGTATTTT. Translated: CASSYTLDTQYF.

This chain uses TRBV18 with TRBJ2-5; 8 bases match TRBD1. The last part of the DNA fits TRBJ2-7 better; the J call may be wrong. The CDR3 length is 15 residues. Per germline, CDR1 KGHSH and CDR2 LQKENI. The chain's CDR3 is CASSPHDRGGSEQYF. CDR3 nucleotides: TGTGCCAGCTCACCACACGACAGGGGTGGCAGCGAGCAGTACTTC.

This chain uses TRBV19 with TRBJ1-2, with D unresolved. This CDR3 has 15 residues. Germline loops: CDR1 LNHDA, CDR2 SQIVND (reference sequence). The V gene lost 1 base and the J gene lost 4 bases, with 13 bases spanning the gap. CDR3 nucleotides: TGTGCCAGTAGTATAGGAGTACAAGTCCTCTATGGCTACACCTTC. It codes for CASSIGVQVLYGYTF.

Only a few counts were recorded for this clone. The DNA of the CDR3 is TGTGCCAGCAGTGAAATAGCCAGTAGCAATCAGCCCCAGCATTTT. It translates to CASSEIASSNQPQHF. This rearrangement joins TRBV6-1 to TRBJ1-5, with no clear D. From germline, CDR1 is MNHNS and CDR2 SASEGT. The length of the CDR3 is 15 residues. Trimming left V 2 bases short and J 0 bases short, with 8 bases between.

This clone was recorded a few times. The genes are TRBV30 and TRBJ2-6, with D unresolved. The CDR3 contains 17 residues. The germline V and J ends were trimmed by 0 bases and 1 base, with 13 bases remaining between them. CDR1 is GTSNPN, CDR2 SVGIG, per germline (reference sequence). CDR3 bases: TGTGCCTGGAGTGTGGGATGGAGCCTTTCTGGGGCCAACGTCCTGACTTTC. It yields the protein CAWSVGWSLSGANVLTF.

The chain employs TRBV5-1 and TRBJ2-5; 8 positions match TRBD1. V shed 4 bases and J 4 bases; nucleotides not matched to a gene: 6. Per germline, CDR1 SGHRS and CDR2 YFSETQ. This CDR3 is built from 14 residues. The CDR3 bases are TGCGCCAGCAGCGCAGGGGGCACGGGAGAGACCCAGTACTTC. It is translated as CASSAGGTGETQYF.

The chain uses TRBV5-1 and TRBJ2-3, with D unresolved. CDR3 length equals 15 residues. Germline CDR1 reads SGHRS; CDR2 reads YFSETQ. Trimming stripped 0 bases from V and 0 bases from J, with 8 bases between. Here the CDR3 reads CASSLGVLSTDTQYF. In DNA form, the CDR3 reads TGCGCCAGCAGCTTGGGGGTTCTAAGCACAGATACGCAGTATTTT. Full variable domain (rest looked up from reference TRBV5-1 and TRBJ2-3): KAGVTQTPRYLIKTRGQQVTLSCSPISGHRSVSWYQQTPGQGLQFLFEYFSETQRNKGNFPGRFSGRQFSNSRSEMNVSTLELGDSALYLCASSLGVLSTDTQYFGPGTRLTVL.

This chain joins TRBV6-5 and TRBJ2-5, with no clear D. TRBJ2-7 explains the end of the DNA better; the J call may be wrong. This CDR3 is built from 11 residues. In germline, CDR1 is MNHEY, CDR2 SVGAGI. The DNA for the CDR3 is TGTGCCAGCAGTTACGGGGTCGAGCAGTACTTC. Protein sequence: CASSYGVEQYF.

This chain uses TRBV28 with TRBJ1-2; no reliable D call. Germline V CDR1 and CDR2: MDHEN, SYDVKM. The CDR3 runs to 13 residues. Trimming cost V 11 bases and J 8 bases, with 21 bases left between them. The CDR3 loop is CAGRGFEAGGYTF. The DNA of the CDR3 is TGTGCCGGCCGTGGGTTTGAGGCTGGAGGCTACACCTTC.

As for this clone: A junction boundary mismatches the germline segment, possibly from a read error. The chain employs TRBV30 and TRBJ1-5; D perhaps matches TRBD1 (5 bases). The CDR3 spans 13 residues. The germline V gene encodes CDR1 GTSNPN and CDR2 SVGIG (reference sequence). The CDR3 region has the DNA TGTGCCTGGGCCGACAGACTCAATCGGCCCCAGCATTTT. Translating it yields CAWADRLNRPQHF.

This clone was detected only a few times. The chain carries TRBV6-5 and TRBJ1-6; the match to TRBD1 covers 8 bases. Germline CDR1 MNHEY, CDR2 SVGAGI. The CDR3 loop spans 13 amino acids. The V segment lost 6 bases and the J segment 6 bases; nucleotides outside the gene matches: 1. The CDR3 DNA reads TGTGCCAGCAGCAGGGGGCTTAATTCACCCCTCCACTTT. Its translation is CASSRGLNSPLHF.

The CDR3 here is CASSTGTRGAETQYF. The CDR3 DNA is TGTGCCAGCAGCACCGGGACCAGGGGGGCAGAGACCCAGTACTTC. V gene TRBV7-6 combines with J gene TRBJ2-5; a possible D gene is TRBD1 (7 bases). V was trimmed by 5 bases and J by 4 bases, leaving 17 bases between them. Per germline, CDR1 SGHVS and CDR2 FNYEAQ. The CDR3 extends over 15 amino acids.

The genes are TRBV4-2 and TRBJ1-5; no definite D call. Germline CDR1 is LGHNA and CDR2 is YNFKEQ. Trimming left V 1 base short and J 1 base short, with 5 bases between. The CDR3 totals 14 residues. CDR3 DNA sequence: TGTGCCAGCAGCCAAGCGGGAAGCAATCAGCCCCAGCATTTT. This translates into CASSQAGSNQPQHF.

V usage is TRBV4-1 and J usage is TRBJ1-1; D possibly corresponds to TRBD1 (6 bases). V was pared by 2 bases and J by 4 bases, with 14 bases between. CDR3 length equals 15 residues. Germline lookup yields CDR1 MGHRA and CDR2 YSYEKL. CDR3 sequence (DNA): TGCGCCAGCAGCCAACACAGGGCCGAGGGCACTGAAGCTTTCTTT. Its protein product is CASSQHRAEGTEAFF.

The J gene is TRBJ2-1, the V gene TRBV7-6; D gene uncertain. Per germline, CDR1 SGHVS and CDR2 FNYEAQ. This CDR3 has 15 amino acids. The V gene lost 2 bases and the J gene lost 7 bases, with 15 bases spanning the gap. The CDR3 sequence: CASSLFWVEGNEQFF. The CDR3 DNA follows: TGTGCCAGCAGCTTATTTTGGGTGGAAGGGAATGAGCAGTTCTTC.